Listed below are T cell receptor beta chains from one sample, sequenced in a study of CD4 T cells in relation to SARS-CoV-2 and coronaviruses. Which antigens these TCRs recognize remains unknown. Clones were read by immunoSEQ multiplex PCR, and TCRdb kept only the in-frame ones, dropping some. The repertoire has about 29,000 clones, roughly four fifths of them found once; the top ten carry roughly 20%. Sequenced input: CD4+ T cells from PBMCs, cultured in vitro. Receptors originate from a human donor in good health. Both conserved end residues are part of each CDR3. Each record gives: V gene, D gene, J gene, clone size, CDR3 protein, CDR3 DNA. A D gene is named only where the DNA matches it firmly. Rows give clone size only sometimes, using once, few, many, or a class for an expanded clone.

V gene: TRBV28; D gene: .; J gene: TRBJ1-1; clone size: .; CDR3 protein: CASSPTIPRGRRTEAFF; CDR3 DNA: TGTGCCAGCAGTCCTACAATTCCCCGGGGGCGCCGGACTGAAGCTTTCTTT
V gene: TRBV5-6; D gene: TRBD1; J gene: TRBJ1-3; clone size: once; CDR3 protein: CASSLGTGVANTIYF; CDR3 DNA: TGTGCCAGCAGCTTGGGTACAGGGGTAGCAAACACCATATATTTT
V gene: TRBV18; D gene: .; J gene: TRBJ1-1; clone size: .; CDR3 protein: CASSPAGGNTEAFF; CDR3 DNA: TGTGCCAGCTCACCAGCGGGGGGAAACACTGAAGCTTTCTTT
V gene: TRBV3-1/TRBV3-2; D gene: TRBD2; J gene: TRBJ2-3; clone size: .; CDR3 protein: CASSQDRAGDSTDTQYF; CDR3 DNA: TGTGCCAGCAGTCAAGATAGGGCGGGGGATAGCACAGATACGCAGTATTTT
V gene: TRBV5-1; D gene: .; J gene: TRBJ2-3; clone size: .; CDR3 protein: CASSPPGLGDTQYF; CDR3 DNA: TGCGCCAGCAGCCCGCCGGGTTTGGGAGATACGCAGTATTTT
V gene: TRBV6-5; D gene: TRBD1; J gene: TRBJ2-7; clone size: .; CDR3 protein: CASSSPDRAAYEQYF; CDR3 DNA: TGTGCCAGCAGTTCACCCGACAGGGCTGCCTACGAGCAGTACTTC
V gene: TRBV5-6; D gene: .; J gene: TRBJ1-2; clone size: .; CDR3 protein: CASSLSTDAVGPF; CDR3 DNA: TGTGCCAGCAGCTTGAGCACGGACGCAGTAGGTCCCTTC
V gene: TRBV7-8; D gene: TRBD2; J gene: TRBJ2-1; clone size: .; CDR3 protein: CASSRWAGGPNQNEQFF; CDR3 DNA: TGTGCCAGCAGCCGTTGGGCGGGAGGGCCCAACCAGAATGAGCAGTTCTTC
V gene: TRBV10-3; D gene: .; J gene: TRBJ1-4; clone size: .; CDR3 protein: CAISDLRGSNEKLFF; CDR3 DNA: TGTGCCATCAGTGACCTCAGGGGCTCTAATGAAAAACTGTTTTTT
V gene: TRBV5-1; D gene: .; J gene: TRBJ2-1; clone size: .; CDR3 protein: CASSPGTASYNEQFF; CDR3 DNA: TGCGCCAGCAGCCCCGGGACGGCCTCCTACAATGAGCAGTTCTTC
V gene: TRBV7-9; D gene: TRBD1; J gene: TRBJ1-5; clone size: .; CDR3 protein: CASSITGGDQPQHF; CDR3 DNA: TGTGCCAGCAGCATAACAGGGGGGGATCAGCCCCAGCATTTT